The rows below give T cell receptor beta chains drawn from one sample of a study of T-cell memory formation after mild COVID-19. TCRdb re-derived calls from the 5' RACE reads in MiXCR, one entry per CDR3 protein. The data hold about 350,000 distinct CDR3 sequences, with approximately 15% observed a single time. Sequencing was done on a sample of PBMCs or a T cell subset sorted from them (not recorded which). The receptors come from a young man who had mild COVID-19 (a few samples of this study predate the infection). Cell type and time point are not known. Both conserved end residues are part of each CDR3.

CDR3 protein: CASKIQGASSPTEAFF
V gene: TRBV5-1

CDR3 protein: CASSGGGLASETQYF
V gene: TRBV28

CDR3 protein: CASSRRGADNEQFF
V gene: TRBV5-1

CDR3 protein: CASSKEVTMPYEQFF
V gene: TRBV4-3

CDR3 protein: CASSFGRSTEAFF
V gene: TRBV11-3

CDR3 protein: CAIGASSDVEQFF
V gene: TRBV10-3

CDR3 protein: CSAIHRGLLYGYTF
V gene: TRBV20-1

CDR3 protein: CASSQEKSGGGFSPLHF
V gene: TRBV4-2

CDR3 protein: CASSSTYPTSGVGREQFF
V gene: TRBV5-4

CDR3 protein: CASSPKTVILGEQYF
V gene: TRBV7-9

CDR3 protein: CASSSAGGRETQYF
V gene: TRBV6-6

CDR3 protein: CSAGTSGYQETQYF
V gene: TRBV20-1

CDR3 protein: CASSLESPGQGIRGLYNSPLHF
V gene: TRBV5-1

CDR3 protein: CASSQEGTARADTQYF
V gene: TRBV4-1

CDR3 protein: CASGRPGGGTDTQYF
V gene: TRBV12-3/TRBV12-4

CDR3 protein: CASSQGRGGTGELFF
V gene: TRBV4-1

CDR3 protein: CASSSSPRGAGVQETQYF
V gene: TRBV5-1

CDR3 protein: CASSPLQGKDTEAFF
V gene: TRBV3-1

CDR3 protein: CSASNPRGAGELFF
V gene: TRBV20-1

CDR3 protein: CASSWDREETQYF
V gene: TRBV12-3/TRBV12-4

CDR3 protein: CASSDRPPSGNTIYF
V gene: TRBV6-1

CDR3 protein: CASSLRVGGASGELFF
V gene: TRBV7-6

CDR3 protein: CASSQLAGGQDTQYF
V gene: TRBV4-3

CDR3 protein: CASSTLAPDTQYF
V gene: TRBV5-6

CDR3 protein: CSASGQGVSYEQYF
V gene: TRBV20-1

CDR3 protein: CASSRDSHTEAFF
V gene: TRBV12-3/TRBV12-4